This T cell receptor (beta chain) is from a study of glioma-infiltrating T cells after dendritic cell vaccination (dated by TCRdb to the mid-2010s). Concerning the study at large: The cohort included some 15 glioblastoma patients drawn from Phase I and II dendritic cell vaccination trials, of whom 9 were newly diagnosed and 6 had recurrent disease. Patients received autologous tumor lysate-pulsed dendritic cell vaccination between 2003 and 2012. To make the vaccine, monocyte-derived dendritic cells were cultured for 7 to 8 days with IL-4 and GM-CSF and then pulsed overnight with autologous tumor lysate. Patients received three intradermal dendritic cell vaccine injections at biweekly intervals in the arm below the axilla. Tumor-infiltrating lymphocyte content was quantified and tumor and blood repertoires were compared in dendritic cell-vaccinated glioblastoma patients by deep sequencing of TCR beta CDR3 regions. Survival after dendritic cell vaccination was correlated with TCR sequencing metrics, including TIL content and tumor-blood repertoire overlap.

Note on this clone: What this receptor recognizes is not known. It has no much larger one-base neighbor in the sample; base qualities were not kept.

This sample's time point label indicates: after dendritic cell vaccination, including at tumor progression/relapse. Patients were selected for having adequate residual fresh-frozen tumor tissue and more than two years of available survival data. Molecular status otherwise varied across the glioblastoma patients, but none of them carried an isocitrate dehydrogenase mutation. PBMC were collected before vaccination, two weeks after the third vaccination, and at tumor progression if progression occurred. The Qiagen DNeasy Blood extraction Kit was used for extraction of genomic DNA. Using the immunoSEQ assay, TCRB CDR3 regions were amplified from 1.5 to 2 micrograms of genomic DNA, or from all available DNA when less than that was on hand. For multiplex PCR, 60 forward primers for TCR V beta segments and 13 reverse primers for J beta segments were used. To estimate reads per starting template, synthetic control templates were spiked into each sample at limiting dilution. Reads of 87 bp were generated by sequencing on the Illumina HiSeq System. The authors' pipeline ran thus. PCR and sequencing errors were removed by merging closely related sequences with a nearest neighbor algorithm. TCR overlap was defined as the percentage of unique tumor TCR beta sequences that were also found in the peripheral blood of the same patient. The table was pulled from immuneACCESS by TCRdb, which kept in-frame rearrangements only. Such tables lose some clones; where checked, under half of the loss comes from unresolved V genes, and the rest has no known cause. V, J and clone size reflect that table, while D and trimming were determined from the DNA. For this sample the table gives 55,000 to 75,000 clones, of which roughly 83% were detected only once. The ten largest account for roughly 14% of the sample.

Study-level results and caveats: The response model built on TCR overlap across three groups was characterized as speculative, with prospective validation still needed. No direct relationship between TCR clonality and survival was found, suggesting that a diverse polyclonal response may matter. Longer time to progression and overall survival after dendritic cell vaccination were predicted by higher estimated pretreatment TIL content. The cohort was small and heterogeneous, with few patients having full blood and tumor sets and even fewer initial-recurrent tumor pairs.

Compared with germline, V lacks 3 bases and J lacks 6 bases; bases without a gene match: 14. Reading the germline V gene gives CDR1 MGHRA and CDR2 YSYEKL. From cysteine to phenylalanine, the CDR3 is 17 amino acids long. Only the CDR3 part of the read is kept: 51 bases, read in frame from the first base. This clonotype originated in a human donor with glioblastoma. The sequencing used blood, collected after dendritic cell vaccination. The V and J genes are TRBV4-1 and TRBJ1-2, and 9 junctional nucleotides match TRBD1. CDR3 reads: CASSHGQGRVNRDGYTF. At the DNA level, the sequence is TGCGCCAGCAGCCATGGACAGGGGCGGGTTAATCGTGATGGCTACACCTTC.